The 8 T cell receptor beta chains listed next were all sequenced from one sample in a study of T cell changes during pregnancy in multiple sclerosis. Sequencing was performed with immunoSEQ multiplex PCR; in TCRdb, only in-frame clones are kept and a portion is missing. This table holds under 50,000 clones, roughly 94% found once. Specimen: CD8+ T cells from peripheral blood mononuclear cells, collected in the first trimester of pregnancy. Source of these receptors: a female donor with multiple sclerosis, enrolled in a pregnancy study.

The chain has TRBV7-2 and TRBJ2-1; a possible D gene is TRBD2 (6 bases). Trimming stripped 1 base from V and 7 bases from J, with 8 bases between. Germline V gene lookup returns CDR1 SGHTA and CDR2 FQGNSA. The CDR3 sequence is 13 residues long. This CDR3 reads CASSLGLGNEQFF. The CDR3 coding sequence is TGTGCCAGCAGCTTAGGACTAGGGAATGAGCAGTTCTTC.

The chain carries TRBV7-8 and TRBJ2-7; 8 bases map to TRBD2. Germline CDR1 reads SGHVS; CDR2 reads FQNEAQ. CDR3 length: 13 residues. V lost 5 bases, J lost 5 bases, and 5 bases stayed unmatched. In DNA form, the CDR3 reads TGTGCCAGCAGCCTTAGCGGGAAGGACGAGCAGTACTTC. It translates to CASSLSGKDEQYF. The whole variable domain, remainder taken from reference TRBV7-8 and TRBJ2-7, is GAGVSQSPRYKVAKRGQDVALRCDPISGHVSLFWYQQALGQGPEFLTYFQNEAQLDKSGLPSDRFFAERPEGSVSTLKIQRTQQEDSAVYLCASSLSGKDEQYFGPGTRLTVT.

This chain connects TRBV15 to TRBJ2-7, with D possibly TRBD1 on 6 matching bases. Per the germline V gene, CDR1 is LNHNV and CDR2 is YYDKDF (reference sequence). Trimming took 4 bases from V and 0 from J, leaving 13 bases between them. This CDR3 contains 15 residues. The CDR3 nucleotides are TGTGCCACCAGCACACCAGGGGTATACTCCTACGAGCAGTACTTC. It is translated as CATSTPGVYSYEQYF.

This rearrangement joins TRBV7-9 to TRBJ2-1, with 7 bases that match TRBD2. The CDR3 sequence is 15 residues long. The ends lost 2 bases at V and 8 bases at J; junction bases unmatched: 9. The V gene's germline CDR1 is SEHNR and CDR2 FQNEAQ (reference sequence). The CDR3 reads CASSLLKPGRDEQFF. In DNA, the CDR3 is TGTGCCAGCAGCTTACTTAAGCCAGGGAGGGATGAGCAGTTCTTC.

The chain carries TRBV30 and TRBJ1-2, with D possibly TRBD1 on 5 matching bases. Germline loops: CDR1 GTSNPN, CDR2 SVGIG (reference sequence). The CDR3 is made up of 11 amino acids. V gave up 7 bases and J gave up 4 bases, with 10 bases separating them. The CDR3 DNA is TGTGCCTCGGGGGGATCCTATGGCTACACCTTC. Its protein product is CASGGSYGYTF.

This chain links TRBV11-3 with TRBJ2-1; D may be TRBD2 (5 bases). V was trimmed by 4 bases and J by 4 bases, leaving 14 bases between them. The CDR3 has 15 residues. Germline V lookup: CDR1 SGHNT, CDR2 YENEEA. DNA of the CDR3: TGTGCCAGCAGCTCGGCGGGCGGGTCTTACAATGAGCAGTTCTTC. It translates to CASSSAGGSYNEQFF.

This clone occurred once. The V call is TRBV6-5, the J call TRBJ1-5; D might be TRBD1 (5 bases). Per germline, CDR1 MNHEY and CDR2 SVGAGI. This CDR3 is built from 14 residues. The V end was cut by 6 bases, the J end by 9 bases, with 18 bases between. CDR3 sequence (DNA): TGTGCCAGCAGAAACATGGGGGGTATAGGGCCCCAGCATTTT. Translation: CASRNMGGIGPQHF.

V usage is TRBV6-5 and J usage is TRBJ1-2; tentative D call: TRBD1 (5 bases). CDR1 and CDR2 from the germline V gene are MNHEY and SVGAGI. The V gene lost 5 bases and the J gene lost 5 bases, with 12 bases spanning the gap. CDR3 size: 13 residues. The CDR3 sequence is CASSDGGVYGYTF. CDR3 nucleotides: TGTGCCAGCAGTGACGGAGGGGTTTATGGCTACACCTTC.